This T cell receptor beta chain came from a study of cytomegalovirus exposure and HLA in healthy donors. The PCR ran on 60 Vbeta and 13 Jbeta primers. Data came from immunoSEQ multiplex PCR; TCRdb stores just in-frame clones and leaves some out. This sample carries 160,000 or so clones, roughly 80% of them seen once, and the ten largest clones take around a tenth. This CDR3 contains 12 residues. Trimming cost V 5 bases and J 8 bases, with 12 bases left between them. Germline V gives CDR1 PRHDT, CDR2 FYEKMQ (reference sequence). The clonotype comes from a man aged 18 to 29 in good health and CMV-seropositive. The sequenced sample was PBMCs. J is TRBJ1-1 and V is TRBV13; TRBD1 is a possible D gene (5 bases). This CDR3 reads CASSPGDLEAFF. As DNA, the CDR3 is TGTGCCAGCAGCCCGGGGGACCTGGAAGCTTTCTTT.